This T cell receptor beta chain was sequenced for a study of cytomegalovirus exposure and HLA in healthy donors. General study points: Accurate HLA-A and HLA-B prediction from TCR beta sequences was reported for most subjects.

To note about this clone: Its specificity is unknown.

13 Jbeta primers and 60 Vbeta primers were used for the PCR. The table came from immunoSEQ multiplex PCR; TCRdb's copy has only in-frame clones and leaves some out. Here the sample spans about 110,000 clones, 73% being singletons. Per the germline V gene, CDR1 is LGHNA and CDR2 is YSLEER. The CDR3 totals 19 residues. V shed 0 bases, J shed 5 bases, and the junction held 15 bases outside the gene matches. Source material: PBMCs. The sequence derives from a man aged 35 to 55 in good health and CMV-seronegative. This chain joins TRBV4-3 and TRBJ1-5; 8 nucleotides line up with TRBD1. CDR3: CASSQEGRGHDRIDQPQHF. DNA of the CDR3: TGCGCCAGCAGCCAAGAAGGCAGGGGGCATGATAGGATAGATCAGCCCCAGCATTTT.